These T cell receptor beta chains were read from a single sample in a study of blood T cell repertoires in COVID-19. Assay used: immunoSEQ multiplex PCR; TCRdb lists only in-frame clones, some missing. The sample lists about 97,000 clones, about 78% seen once, with approximately 9.8% in the top ten. Material for sequencing was peripheral blood. Receptor source: a man between 60 and 75 years old with active or convalescent COVID-19. The CDR3 runs from the conserved cysteine through the conserved F or W. A D gene is named only where the DNA matches it firmly. For some rows the clone size is stated as once, few or many, or as a class when expanded; others skip it.

V gene	clone size	J gene	D gene	CDR3 protein	CDR3 DNA
TRBV30	once	TRBJ2-5	-	CAWSGAGQQETQYF	TGTGCCTGGAGTGGCGCGGGACAGCAAGAGACCCAGTACTTC
TRBV19	once	TRBJ1-2	TRBD1	CASSIGTGVGYTF	TGTGCCAGTAGTATTGGGACAGGGGTCGGCTACACCTTC
TRBV29-1	-	TRBJ2-1	-	CSVALAPSSYNEQFF	TGCAGCGTCGCTTTAGCGCCCAGCTCCTACAATGAGCAGTTCTTC
TRBV7-9	few	TRBJ2-3	-	CASRFHTQDTQYF	TGTGCCAGCAGGTTTCACACCCAAGATACGCAGTATTTT
TRBV10-2	-	TRBJ2-5	-	CASSENTPETQYF	TGCGCCAGCAGTGAGAACACCCCGGAGACCCAGTACTTC
TRBV6-5	-	TRBJ2-1	-	CASSYNRVPHEQFF	TGTGCCAGCAGTTATAACAGGGTTCCCCATGAGCAGTTCTTC
TRBV5-1	-	TRBJ1-2	-	CASSLENGGAWGYTF	TGCGCCAGCAGCTTGGAAAACGGAGGGGCCTGGGGCTACACCTTC
TRBV28	-	TRBJ2-3	-	CASSSGDTQYF	TGTGCCAGCAGTTCGGGAGATACGCAGTATTTT
TRBV6-5	-	TRBJ2-7	-	CASSYGPGLYEQYF	TGTGCCAGCAGTTACGGCCCGGGACTCTACGAGCAGTACTTC
TRBV6-5	-	TRBJ2-3	-	CASSLGGSTGDTQYF	TGTGCCAGCAGTCTGGGCGGCTCTACGGGGGATACGCAGTATTTT
TRBV10-2	-	TRBJ2-3	TRBD2	CASSESSGIVSDTQYF	TGCGCCAGCAGTGAATCCAGCGGGATAGTCTCAGATACGCAGTATTTT
TRBV7-2	-	TRBJ1-6	TRBD1	CASSAPTGSPSPLHF	TGTGCCAGCAGCGCACCGACAGGGTCCCCTTCACCCCTCCACTTT
TRBV3-1/TRBV3-2	-	TRBJ2-3	-	CASSRSGGIGVDTQYF	TGTGCCAGCAGCCGGTCCGGCGGGATTGGAGTAGATACGCAGTATTTT
TRBV7-3	-	TRBJ2-1	TRBD2	CASSYGTSGGEQFF	TGTGCCAGCAGCTACGGGACTAGCGGGGGCGAGCAGTTCTTC
TRBV6-5	-	TRBJ1-2	-	CASSQDGTLSGYTF	TGTGCCAGCAGCCAGGACGGGACTTTGAGTGGCTACACCTTC
TRBV5-1	-	TRBJ2-1	TRBD2	CASSRLIRGLADNEQFF	TGCGCCAGCAGCAGGCTTATCAGGGGACTAGCGGACAATGAGCAGTTCTTC
TRBV11-2	-	TRBJ2-1	-	CASSLQAPLGNEQFF	TGTGCCAGCAGCTTACAAGCCCCGCTTGGCAATGAGCAGTTCTTC
TRBV5-1	-	TRBJ2-1	TRBD2	CASSLVPSGGLEQFF	TGCGCCAGCAGCTTGGTCCCTAGCGGGGGTCTGGAGCAGTTCTTC
TRBV28	-	TRBJ2-3	TRBD2	CASSPGGADTDTQYF	TGTGCCAGCAGCCCGGGGGGGGCTGACACAGATACGCAGTATTTT
TRBV5-1	-	TRBJ1-1	TRBD1	CASSTGQGKVRTEAFF	TGCGCCAGCAGCACGGGACAGGGGAAGGTGAGAACTGAAGCTTTCTTT
TRBV7-8	-	TRBJ1-2	-	CASSLGSGDYGYTF	TGTGCCAGCAGCTTAGGTTCCGGGGACTATGGCTACACCTTC
TRBV20-1	-	TRBJ1-5	-	CSASRGYKTSNQPQHF	TGCAGTGCTAGTCGAGGCTATAAGACCTCAAATCAGCCCCAGCATTTT
TRBV12-3/TRBV12-4	-	TRBJ2-4	-	CASSLGVLAVDGF	TGTGCCAGCAGTTTAGGTGTGCTGGCAGTCGATGGCTTC
TRBV7-8	-	TRBJ2-3	TRBD2	CASSPRRTAGGETQYF	TGTGCCAGCAGCCCCAGAAGGACGGCGGGGGGGGAAACGCAGTATTTT
TRBV9	-	TRBJ2-1	TRBD1	CASSVGQGGHNEQFF	TGTGCCAGCAGTGTGGGACAGGGTGGCCACAATGAGCAGTTCTTC
TRBV11-3	few	TRBJ2-2	-	CASSFRTGTLTGELFF	TGTGCCAGCAGCTTTCGCACCGGGACACTCACCGGGGAGCTGTTTTTT
TRBV7-2	once	TRBJ1-2	TRBD1	CASSHITGGYGYTF	TGTGCCAGCAGTCATATTACAGGGGGTTATGGCTACACCTTC
TRBV30	-	TRBJ1-6	TRBD1	CAWDRENSPLHF	TGTGCCTGGGACAGGGAAAATTCACCCCTCCACTTT
TRBV9	-	TRBJ1-6	TRBD1	CASSRDRGGSPLHF	TGTGCCAGCAGCCGGGACAGGGGAGGATCACCCCTCCACTTT
TRBV7-2	-	TRBJ1-1	TRBD1	CASSLGQVNTEAFF	TGTGCCAGCAGCCTTGGACAGGTGAACACTGAAGCTTTCTTT
TRBV18	once	TRBJ1-1	TRBD1	CASSPPVGQGAVNTEAFF	TGTGCCAGCTCACCACCGGTAGGACAGGGGGCAGTAAACACTGAAGCTTTCTTT
TRBV27	-	TRBJ1-2	TRBD1	CASSSGGASNYGYTF	TGTGCCAGCAGCTCAGGGGGCGCGTCCAACTATGGCTACACCTTC
TRBV19	-	TRBJ2-1	TRBD1	CASTGQGGNEQFF	TGTGCCAGTACAGGACAGGGGGGAAATGAGCAGTTCTTC
TRBV29-1	-	TRBJ1-5	TRBD1	CSVEAGGNQPQHF	TGCAGCGTGGAGGCAGGGGGTAATCAGCCCCAGCATTTT
TRBV14	once	TRBJ2-2	-	CASSPRQGPLTTGELFF	TGTGCCAGCAGCCCCCGGCAGGGGCCTCTAACCACCGGGGAGCTGTTTTTT
TRBV7-2	-	TRBJ2-3	TRBD1	CASSGHRGGGTDTQYF	TGTGCCAGCAGCGGCCACAGGGGTGGAGGCACAGATACGCAGTATTTT
TRBV19	-	TRBJ2-3	TRBD1	CASTRTGRLGDTQYF	TGTGCCAGTACCCGGACAGGAAGACTCGGGGATACGCAGTATTTT
TRBV28	-	TRBJ2-7	-	CASTPSATYEQYF	TGTGCCAGCACTCCTAGCGCCACCTACGAGCAGTACTTC
TRBV18	-	TRBJ1-1	-	CASSSSRTEAFF	TGTGCCAGCTCCTCGTCTCGGACTGAAGCTTTCTTT